This T cell receptor beta chain comes out of a study of blood T cell repertoires in COVID-19. CDR1 and CDR2 (germline): MNHNY, SVGAGI (reference sequence). There are 15 residues in the CDR3. Trimming stripped 2 bases from V and 6 bases from J, with 16 bases between. Using immunoSEQ multiplex PCR, the repertoire was profiled, and TCRdb retains in-frame clones only, with some absent. This table holds tens of thousands of clones, around 84% found once. V and J are TRBV6-6 and TRBJ1-2, with TRBD1 as a possible D gene (5 bases). The clonotype originates from a man between 65 and 79 years old with active COVID-19. The specimen sequenced was peripheral blood. The CDR3 region is CASSYDSGGRDGYTF. CDR3 sequence (DNA): TGTGCCAGCAGTTACGACTCTGGGGGGAGAGATGGCTACACCTTC.